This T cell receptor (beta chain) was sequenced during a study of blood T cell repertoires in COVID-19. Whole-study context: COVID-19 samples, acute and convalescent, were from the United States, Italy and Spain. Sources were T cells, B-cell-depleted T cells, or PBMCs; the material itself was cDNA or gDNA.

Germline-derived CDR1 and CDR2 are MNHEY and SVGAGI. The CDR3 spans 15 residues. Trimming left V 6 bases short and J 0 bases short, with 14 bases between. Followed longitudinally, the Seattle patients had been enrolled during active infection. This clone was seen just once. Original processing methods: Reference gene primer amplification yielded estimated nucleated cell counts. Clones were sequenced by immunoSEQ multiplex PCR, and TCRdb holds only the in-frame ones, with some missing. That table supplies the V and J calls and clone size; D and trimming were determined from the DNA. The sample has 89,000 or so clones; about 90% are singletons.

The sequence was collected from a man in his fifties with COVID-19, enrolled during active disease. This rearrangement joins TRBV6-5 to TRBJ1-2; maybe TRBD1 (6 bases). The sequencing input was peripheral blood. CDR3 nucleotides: TGTGCCAGCAGACCCACAGGGATAGCTAACTATGGCTACACCTTC. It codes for CASRPTGIANYGYTF.